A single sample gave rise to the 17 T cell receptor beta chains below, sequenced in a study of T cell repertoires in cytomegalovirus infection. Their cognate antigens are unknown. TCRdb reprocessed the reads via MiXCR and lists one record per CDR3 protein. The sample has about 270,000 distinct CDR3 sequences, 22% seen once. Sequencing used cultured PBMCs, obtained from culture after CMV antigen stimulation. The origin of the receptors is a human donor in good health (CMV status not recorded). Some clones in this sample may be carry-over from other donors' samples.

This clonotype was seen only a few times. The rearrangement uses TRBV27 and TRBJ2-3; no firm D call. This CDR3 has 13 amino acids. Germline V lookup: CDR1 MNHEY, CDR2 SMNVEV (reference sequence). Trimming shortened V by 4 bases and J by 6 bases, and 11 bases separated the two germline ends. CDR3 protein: CASSSEIRDTQYF. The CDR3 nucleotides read TGTGCCAGCAGTTCGGAGATTCGGGATACGCAGTATTTT.

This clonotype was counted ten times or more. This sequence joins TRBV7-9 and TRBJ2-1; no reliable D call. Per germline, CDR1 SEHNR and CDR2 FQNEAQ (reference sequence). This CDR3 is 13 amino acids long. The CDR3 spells CGTSRSSYNEQFF. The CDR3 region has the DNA TGTGGCACTTCACGTTCCTCCTACAATGAGCAGTTCTTC.

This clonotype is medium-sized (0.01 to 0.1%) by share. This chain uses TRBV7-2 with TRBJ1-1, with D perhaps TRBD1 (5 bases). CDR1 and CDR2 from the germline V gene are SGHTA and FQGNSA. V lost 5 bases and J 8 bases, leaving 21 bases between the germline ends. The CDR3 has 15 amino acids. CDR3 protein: CASSASSGTQGEAFF. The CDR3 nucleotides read TGTGCCAGCAGCGCCTCTTCAGGGACTCAAGGGGAAGCTTTCTTT.

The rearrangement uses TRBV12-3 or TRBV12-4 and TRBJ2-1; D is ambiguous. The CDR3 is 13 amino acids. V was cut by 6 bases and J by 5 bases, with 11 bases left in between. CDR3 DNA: TGTGCCAGCAGCCCGAGGTGGAACAATGAGCAGTTCTTC. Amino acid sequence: CASSPRWNNEQFF.

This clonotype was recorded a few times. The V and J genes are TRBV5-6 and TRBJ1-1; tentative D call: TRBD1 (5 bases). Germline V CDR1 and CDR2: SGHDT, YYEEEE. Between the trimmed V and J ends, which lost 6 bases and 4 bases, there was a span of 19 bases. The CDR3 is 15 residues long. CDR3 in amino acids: CASNKVGGPTTEAFF. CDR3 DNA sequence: TGTGCCAGCAATAAAGTGGGGGGACCGACCACTGAAGCTTTCTTT.

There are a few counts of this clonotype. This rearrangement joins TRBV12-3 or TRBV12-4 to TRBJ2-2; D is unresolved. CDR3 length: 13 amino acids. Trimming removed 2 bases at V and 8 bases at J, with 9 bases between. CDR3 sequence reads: CASSLMVLGELFF. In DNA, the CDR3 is TGTGCCAGCAGTTTAATGGTTCTGGGGGAGCTGTTTTTT.

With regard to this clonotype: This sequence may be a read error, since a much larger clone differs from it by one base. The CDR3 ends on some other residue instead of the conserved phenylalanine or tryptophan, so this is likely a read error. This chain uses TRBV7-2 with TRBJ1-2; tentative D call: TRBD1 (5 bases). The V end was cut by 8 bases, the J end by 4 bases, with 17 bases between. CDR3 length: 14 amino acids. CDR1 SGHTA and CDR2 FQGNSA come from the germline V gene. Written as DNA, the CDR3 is TGTGCCAGCTCGTGGGGGTCTCTGGGCTATGGCTACACCTCC. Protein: CASSWGSLGYGYTS.

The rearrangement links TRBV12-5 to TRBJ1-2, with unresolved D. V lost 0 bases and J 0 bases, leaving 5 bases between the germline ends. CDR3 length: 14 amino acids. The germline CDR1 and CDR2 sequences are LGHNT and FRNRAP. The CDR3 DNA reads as TGTGCTAGTGGTTTGGTCGGGACTAACTATGGCTACACCTTC. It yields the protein CASGLVGTNYGYTF.

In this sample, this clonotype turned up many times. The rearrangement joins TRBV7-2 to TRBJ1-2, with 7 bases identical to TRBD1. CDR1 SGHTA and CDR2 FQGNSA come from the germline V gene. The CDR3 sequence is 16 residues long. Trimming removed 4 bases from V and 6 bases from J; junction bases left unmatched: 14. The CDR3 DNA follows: TGTGCCAGCAGCTCCCGACAGGGCCCTCCCCGCGATGGCTACACCTTC. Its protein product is CASSSRQGPPRDGYTF.

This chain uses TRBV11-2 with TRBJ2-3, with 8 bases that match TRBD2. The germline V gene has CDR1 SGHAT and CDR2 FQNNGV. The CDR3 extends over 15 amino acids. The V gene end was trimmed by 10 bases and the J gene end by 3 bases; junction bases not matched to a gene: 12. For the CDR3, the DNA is TGTGCCACCTCCCGAGGGGGACTAGTTACAGATACGCAGTATTTT. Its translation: CATSRGGLVTDTQYF.

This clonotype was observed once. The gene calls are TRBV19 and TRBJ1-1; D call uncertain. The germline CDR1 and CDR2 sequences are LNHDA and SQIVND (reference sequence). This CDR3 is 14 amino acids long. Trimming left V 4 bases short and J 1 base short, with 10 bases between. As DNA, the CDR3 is TGTGCCAGTAGTAGGGTGAGGGCGAACACTGAAGCTTTCTTT. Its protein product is CASSRVRANTEAFF.

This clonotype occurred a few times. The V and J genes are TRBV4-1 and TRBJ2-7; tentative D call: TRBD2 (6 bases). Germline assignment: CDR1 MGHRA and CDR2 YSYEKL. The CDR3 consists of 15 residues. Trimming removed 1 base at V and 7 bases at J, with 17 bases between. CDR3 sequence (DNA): TGCGCCAGCAGCCAAGGAGGTAGTGTGGGGGGAGAGCAGTACTTC. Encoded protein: CASSQGGSVGGEQYF.

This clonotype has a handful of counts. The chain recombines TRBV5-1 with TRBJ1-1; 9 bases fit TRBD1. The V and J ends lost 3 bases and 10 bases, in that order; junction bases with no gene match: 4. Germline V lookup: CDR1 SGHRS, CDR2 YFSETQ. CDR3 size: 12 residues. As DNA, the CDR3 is TGCGCCAGCAGCTCGACAGGGGGTCGAGCTTTCTTT. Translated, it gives CASSSTGGRAFF.

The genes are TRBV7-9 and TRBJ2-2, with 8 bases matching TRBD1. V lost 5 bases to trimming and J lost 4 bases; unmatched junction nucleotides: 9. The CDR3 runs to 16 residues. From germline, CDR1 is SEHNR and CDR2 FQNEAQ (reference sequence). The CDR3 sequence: CASSPGDRGLTGELFF. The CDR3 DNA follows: TGTGCCAGCAGCCCAGGAGACAGGGGACTCACCGGGGAGCTGTTTTTT.

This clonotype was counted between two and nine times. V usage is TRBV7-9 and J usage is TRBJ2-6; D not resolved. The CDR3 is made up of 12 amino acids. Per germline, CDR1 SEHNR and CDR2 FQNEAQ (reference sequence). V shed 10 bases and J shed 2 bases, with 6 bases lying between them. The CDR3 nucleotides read TGTGCCACCCCTCCTGGGGCCAACGTCCTGACTTTC. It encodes CATPPGANVLTF.

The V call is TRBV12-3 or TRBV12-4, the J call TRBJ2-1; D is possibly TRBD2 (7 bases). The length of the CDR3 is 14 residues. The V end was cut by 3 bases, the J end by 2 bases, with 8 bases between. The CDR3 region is CASSFGGPYNEQFF. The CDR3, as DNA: TGTGCCAGCAGTTTCGGGGGGCCCTACAATGAGCAGTTCTTC.

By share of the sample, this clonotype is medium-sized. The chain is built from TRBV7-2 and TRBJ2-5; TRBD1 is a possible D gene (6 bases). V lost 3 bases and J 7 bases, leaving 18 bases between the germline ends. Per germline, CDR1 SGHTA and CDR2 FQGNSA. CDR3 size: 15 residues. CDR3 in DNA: TGTGCCAGCAGCTTGGTTTCAGGGGCCGGACGGACCCAGTACTTC. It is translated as CASSLVSGAGRTQYF.